The following is a TCR beta chain sequence with its context. Its specificity is unknown. With 5 bases clipped from V and 8 bases from J, the junction kept 11 bases outside the gene matches. This CDR3 is 14 amino acids long. Germline V gene lookup returns CDR1 SNHLY and CDR2 FYNNEI. The data derive from a study of vaccination effects on CD4 cells after COVID-19. Researchers isolated CD4+ T cells once about eleven days of culture had elapsed. Each person got two doses of an mRNA SARS-CoV-2 vaccine, BNT162b2 or mRNA-1273. Generated by immunoSEQ multiplex PCR, the TCRdb table keeps only in-frame clones and is missing some. The table lists around 69,000 clones, approximately 79% of them singletons, with 2.4% in the top ten.

The receptor comes from a human donor who received a COVID-19 vaccine. This material consisted of CD4+ T cells from PBMCs cultured without peptide, taken after COVID-19 vaccination. The chain uses TRBV2 and TRBJ1-2; 7 nucleotides align to TRBD1. The CDR3, as DNA: TGTGCCAGCAGTCCCAGACAGGGTAACAACGGCTACACCTTC. Its translation is CASSPRQGNNGYTF.